Following are 14 T cell receptor beta chains from one sample sequenced in a study of T cells in Graves' hyperthyroidism and ophthalmopathy. Amplification targeted TCR beta CDR3 regions from RNA transcripts. The primer set for the first-round RT-PCR of the TCR CDR3 was HTBI. MiXCR was run by TCRdb on the multiplex PCR reads, yielding one entry per CDR3 protein. The repertoire holds hundreds of thousands of distinct CDR3 sequences, approximately 25% seen once, with around 40% in the top ten. The sequenced material came from blood. The receptors stem from a middle-aged woman with Graves' ophthalmopathy.

This clonotype appeared many times. The genes are TRBV12-3 or TRBV12-4 and TRBJ1-6, with 8 bases lining up with TRBD1. J lost 10 bases, V lost 6 bases, and 14 bases had no gene match. The CDR3 has 16 residues. CDR3 loop: CASSHARTGRESPLHF. Here the CDR3 DNA reads TGTGCCAGCAGCCATGCCCGGACAGGGCGGGAATCACCCCTCCACTTT.

The rearrangement joins TRBV28 to TRBJ1-2; D not resolved. The length of the CDR3 is 14 residues. The germline CDR1 and CDR2 sequences are MDHEN and SYDVKM. Trimming removed 10 bases from V and 1 base from J, with 16 bases in between. CDR3 residues: CATSGWTDNYGYTF. The CDR3 nucleotides read TGTGCCACGTCCGGATGGACGGATAACTATGGCTACACCTTC.

This clonotype appeared many times. This chain uses TRBV12-3 or TRBV12-4 with TRBJ2-7, with 8 bases fitting TRBD2. J gave up 6 bases and V 6 bases, and 13 bases lay outside the gene matches. This CDR3 has 15 amino acids. The CDR3 DNA sequence: TGTGCCAGCAGAATCAATAGCGGGAACGGGGTCGAGCAGTACTTC. Its translation: CASRINSGNGVEQYF.

This clonotype was recorded many times. The gene calls are TRBV6-1 and TRBJ2-5; a possible D gene is TRBD2 (5 bases). V shed 7 bases and J shed 5 bases, with 17 bases lying between them. The CDR3 contains 14 residues. Germline loops: CDR1 MNHNS, CDR2 SASEGT. Here the CDR3 DNA reads TGTGCCAGCACCCGGGGAGCCCCGGGGGAGACCCAGTACTTC. It codes for CASTRGAPGETQYF.

The table lists this clonotype with a count of one. V is TRBV6-1 and J is TRBJ1-1; D remains ambiguous. V was clipped by 9 bases and J by 1 base, with 15 bases between them. CDR3 length: 14 amino acids. The germline gives CDR1 MNHNS, CDR2 SASEGT. The CDR3, as DNA: TGTGCCAGTACCGCAGGTGCCACGAACACTGAAGCTTTCTTT. The encoded protein is CASTAGATNTEAFF.

This clonotype was recorded at least ten times. CDR3 sequence: CASSLGPVSNSPLHF. The CDR3 DNA sequence: TGTGCCAGCAGCTTAGGACCCGTCAGCAATTCACCCCTCCACTTT. The rearrangement joins TRBV7-9 to TRBJ1-6; the D is unclear. Between the trimmed V and J ends, which lost 1 base and 7 bases, there was a span of 11 bases. The CDR3 loop spans 15 amino acids. Per germline, CDR1 SEHNR and CDR2 FQNEAQ (reference sequence).

Comment on this clonotype: Possible read error: a much larger clone is one base away. The gene calls are TRBV7-8 and TRBJ2-7, with D hard to call. CDR1 SGHVS and CDR2 FQNEAQ come from the germline V gene. The CDR3 loop spans 14 amino acids. CDR3 region: CASSLARSSYEQCF. CDR3 coding DNA: TGTGCCAGCAGCTTAGCCAGGAGCTCCTACGAGCAGTGCTTC.

The chain combines TRBV12-3 or TRBV12-4 with TRBJ2-5; TRBD2 matches at 10 bases. After removal of 3 bases from V and 4 bases from J, the junction contained 5 bases not matched to a gene. The CDR3 consists of 15 residues. The CDR3, as DNA: TGTGCCAGCAGTTTCGGAGTAGCGGGAGGAGAGACCCAGTACTTC. Protein sequence: CASSFGVAGGETQYF.

This clonotype has a count of ten or more. V and J are TRBV6-1 and TRBJ2-5; D tentatively reads TRBD1 or TRBD2 (6 bases each). The CDR3 has 16 residues. The V end lost 4 bases, the J end lost 5 bases, and 20 bases lay between the germline ends. Germline CDR1 reads MNHNS; CDR2 reads SASEGT. CDR3 in amino acids: CASSAPRGDRGETQYF. Here the CDR3 DNA reads TGTGCCAGCAGTGCTCCAAGGGGGGACCGGGGGGAGACCCAGTACTTC.

This clonotype was counted at least ten times. The junction departs from the called germline gene at one end, perhaps through a read error. The chain carries TRBV7-7 and TRBJ2-5; D unclear. Germline CDR1 reads SSHAT; CDR2 reads FNYEAQ (reference sequence). The CDR3 spans 15 residues. In DNA form, the CDR3 reads TGTGCTAGCAGCTTAGGTCCCTCGGTCGGGGAGACCCAGTACTTC. It codes for CASSLGPSVGETQYF.

At least ten counts were recorded for this clonotype. The chain combines TRBV11-2 with TRBJ2-7; tentative D call: TRBD2 (6 bases). The CDR3 covers 13 residues. The ends were cut back, 4 bases at V and 4 bases at J, with 11 bases in the middle. CDR1 SGHAT and CDR2 FQNNGV come from the germline V gene. As DNA, the CDR3 is TGTGCCAGCAGCTCCCCGGGAGCATACGAGCAGTACTTC. It codes for CASSSPGAYEQYF.

The chain uses TRBV29-1 and TRBJ2-2, with TRBD1 matching 7 bases. Per germline, CDR1 SQVTM and CDR2 ANQGSEA. The CDR3 is made up of 12 amino acids. CDR3 DNA: TGCACCGGGACAGTGAACACCGGGGAGCTGTTTTTT. Protein sequence: CTGTVNTGELFF.

The rearrangement links TRBV12-3 or TRBV12-4 to TRBJ2-2; D remains unclear. The CDR3 loop spans 16 amino acids. The ends were cut back, 6 bases at V and 5 bases at J, with 19 bases in the middle. The CDR3 nucleotides are TGTGCCAGCAGCAACAACCCGACGGACGGAACCGGGGAGCTGTTTTTT. Translation: CASSNNPTDGTGELFF.

This clonotype was seen repeatedly, ten times or more. The chain links TRBV24-1 to TRBJ1-2, with D uncertain. CDR1 and CDR2 from the germline V gene are KGHDR and SFDVKD. The CDR3 loop spans 13 amino acids. The V gene lost 7 bases and the J gene lost 1 base, with 9 bases spanning the gap. CDR3 nucleotide sequence: TGTGCCACCAGCCCTGGAGGTAACTATGGCTACACCTTC. Translating gives CATSPGGNYGYTF.